This entry features one TCR beta chain sequence. Other DNA sequences from this sample encode an identical CDR3 as well. Each subset's genomic DNA was shared equally among a number of immunoSEQ plates. This table comes from immunoSEQ multiplex PCR, and its TCRdb copy is limited to in-frame clones, with some not included. The table shows about 490,000 clones, with around 78% occurring only once. Each of the donors was a healthy adult who was HIV-negative and had not had a recent acute infection or vaccination. The donors were all Caucasian adults (living in Nashville, Tennessee). The source of the sample is a study of shared clonotypes between healthy human individuals. About the research overall: Donors consisted of two women and a few men between 18 and 49.

CDR3 length: 12 residues. Germline values: CDR1 MDHEN, CDR2 SYDVKM. Between the trimmed V and J ends, which lost 8 bases and 5 bases, there was a span of 12 bases. The rearrangement uses TRBV28 and TRBJ1-2; no definite D call. This TCR was recovered from a woman in her thirties or forties in good health. Some clones in this sample may be carry-over from other donors' samples. Sequenced input: PBMCs. For the CDR3, the DNA is TGTGCCAGCTCTTCTCGTCGGTATGGCTACACCTTC. This translates into CASSSRRYGYTF.